A few counts support the clone carrying this T cell receptor (beta chain). Its antigen remains unknown. This record comes from a study of blood T cells in healthy people across ages. Study-wide results and caveats: The percentage of naive T cells correlated strongly with TCR beta diversity. CMV infection status of these donors was not known. Diversity estimated from one million T cells was considered an underestimate.

The CDR3 runs 14 residues. The V end lost 0 bases, the J end lost 0 bases, and 9 bases lay between the germline ends. Germline-derived CDR1 and CDR2 are DFQATT and SNEGSKA (reference sequence). Through a sample-barcoded 5' primer and a J-beta primer mix, a second PCR was run for about 7 to 12 cycles. TCRdb called the 5' RACE reads again in MiXCR, with one record for every CDR3 protein. Of 780,000 or so distinct CDR3 sequences listed, 40% to 65% are singletons. This receptor was obtained from a man older than 75 in good health. This sequence joins TRBV20-1 and TRBJ2-7; D uncertain. Sequencing was done on a sample of blood. DNA of the CDR3: TGCAGTGCTAGAGATTTTGGTCGCTCCTACGAGCAGTACTTC. Amino acid sequence: CSARDFGRSYEQYF.